Listed here are 7 T cell receptor beta chains from one sample, sequenced in a study of shared clonotypes between healthy human individuals. Profiled with immunoSEQ multiplex PCR; TCRdb holds only in-frame clones, not every one. This sample carries about 510,000 clones, 79% of them seen once, and the ten largest clones take 10% to 15%. Specimen: PBMCs. The receptors shown here come from a woman in her 40s in good health. Some clones in this sample may be carry-over from other donors' samples.

The gene calls are TRBV4-1 and TRBJ2-3; 9 bases are a match to TRBD2. This CDR3 comprises 17 residues. Germline assignment: CDR1 MGHRA and CDR2 YSYEKL. Trimming took 4 bases from V and 4 from J; bases not matched to a gene: 12. The CDR3 nucleotides are TGCGCCAGCAGCCTATCTCCGGGACTAGCATTTTCAGATACGCAGTATTTT. It yields the protein CASSLSPGLAFSDTQYF.

Turning to this clone: The identical CDR3 is also encoded by other nucleotide sequences in the sample. The chain joins TRBV5-1 to TRBJ2-7; no clear D. Per the germline V gene, CDR1 is SGHRS and CDR2 is YFSETQ. V lost 5 bases, J lost 6 bases, and 9 bases lay in between. CDR3 size: 11 residues. In DNA, the CDR3 is TGCGCCAGCAGTCTGACGGGCGAGCAGTACTTC. This gives the protein CASSLTGEQYF.

The gene calls are TRBV20-1 and TRBJ1-1; D gene unclear. Germline values: CDR1 DFQATT, CDR2 SNEGSKA (reference sequence). This CDR3 is built from 11 residues. Trimming removed 5 bases at V and 6 bases at J, with 10 bases between. In DNA form, the CDR3 reads TGCAGTGCTGGCAGGAGGGCTGAAGCTTTCTTT. This codes for CSAGRRAEAFF.

The CDR3 here is CASSSGGGRRTEAFF. CDR3 sequence (DNA): TGTGCCAGTAGTTCTGGGGGGGGTAGAAGGACTGAAGCTTTCTTT. J is TRBJ1-1 and V is TRBV19; possibly TRBD1 for D (5 bases). V was trimmed by 5 bases and J by 5 bases, leaving 18 bases between them. Germline values: CDR1 LNHDA, CDR2 SQIVND (reference sequence). The CDR3 extends over 15 amino acids.

The gene calls are TRBV27 and TRBJ2-5; 9 bases are shared with TRBD1. The J call may be faulty, since TRBJ2-7 better matches the DNA end. The CDR3 covers 15 residues. Germline V gives CDR1 MNHEY, CDR2 SMNVEV (reference sequence). The CDR3 spells CASSLRQGVAYEQYF. The CDR3 DNA sequence: TGTGCCAGCAGTTTAAGACAGGGGGTTGCCTACGAGCAGTACTTC.

The chain uses TRBV4-3 and TRBJ2-6, with D perhaps TRBD2 (5 bases). The germline CDR1 and CDR2 sequences are LGHNA and YSLEER. This CDR3 comprises 16 residues. Between the trimmed V and J ends, which lost 3 bases and 1 base, there was a span of 10 bases. The CDR3 DNA follows: TGCGCCAGCAGCCAGGGAGAATCGTCTGGGGCCAACGTCCTGACTTTC. Its protein product is CASSQGESSGANVLTF.

V and J are TRBV27 and TRBJ2-2; TRBD1 agrees at 7 bases. V shed 6 bases, J shed 1 base, and the junction held 5 bases outside the gene matches. Germline CDR1 is MNHEY and CDR2 is SMNVEV (reference sequence). The CDR3 sequence is 15 residues long. Here the CDR3 DNA reads TGTGCCAGCAGCAGACAGGGCTTGAACACCGGGGAGCTGTTTTTT. Translated: CASSRQGLNTGELFF.